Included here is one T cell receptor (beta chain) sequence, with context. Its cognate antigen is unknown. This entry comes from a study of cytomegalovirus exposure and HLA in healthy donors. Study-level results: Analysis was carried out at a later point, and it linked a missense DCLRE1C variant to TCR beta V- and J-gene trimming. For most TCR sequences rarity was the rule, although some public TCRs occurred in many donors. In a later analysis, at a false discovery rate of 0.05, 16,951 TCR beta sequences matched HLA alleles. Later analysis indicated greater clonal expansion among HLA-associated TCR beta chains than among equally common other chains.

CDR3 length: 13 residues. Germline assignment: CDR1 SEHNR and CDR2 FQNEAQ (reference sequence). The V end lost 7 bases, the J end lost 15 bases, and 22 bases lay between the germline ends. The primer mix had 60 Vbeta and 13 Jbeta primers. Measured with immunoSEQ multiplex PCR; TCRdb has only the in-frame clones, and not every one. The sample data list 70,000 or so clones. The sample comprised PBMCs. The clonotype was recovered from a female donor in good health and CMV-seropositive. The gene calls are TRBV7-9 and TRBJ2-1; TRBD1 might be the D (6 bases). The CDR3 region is CASTDDDRLDRFF. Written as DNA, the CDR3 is TGTGCCAGCACCGACGACGACAGGCTGGATCGGTTCTTC.